The present T cell receptor (beta chain) was sequenced within a study of Tregs in tolerant kidney transplant recipients. Mixed chimerism was transient after nonmyeloablative marrow transplants from related graft donors. Between the trimmed V and J ends, which lost 1 base and 4 bases, there was a span of 13 bases. Germline V CDR1 and CDR2: SGDLS, YYNGEE. CDR3 length: 15 amino acids. Clones were read by immunoSEQ multiplex PCR, and TCRdb kept only the in-frame ones, dropping some. The profile covers roughly 64,000 clones, with 87% appearing a single time and 3.5% to 4.5% taken by the ten largest. This clone showed up just once.

J is TRBJ2-3 and V is TRBV9; D perhaps matches TRBD2 (7 bases). The source material was CD4+ T cells from blood (PBMCs), sampled 6 months after the transplant. This clonotype was obtained from a human patient who received a combined kidney and bone marrow transplant. Some T cells here may be from the graft donor. The CDR3 DNA reads as TGTGCCAGCAGCGTACAGGGGAGGGGCCCAGATACGCAGTATTTT. Protein product: CASSVQGRGPDTQYF. Supplemented by reference TRBV9 and TRBJ2-3, the full variable domain reads DSGVTQTPKHLITATGQRVTLRCSPRSGDLSVYWYQQSLDQGLQFLIQYYNGEERAKGNILERFSAQQFPDLHSELNLSSLELGDSALYFCASSVQGRGPDTQYFGPGTRLTVL.